This T cell receptor beta chain was documented in a study of T cell changes during pregnancy in multiple sclerosis. Sequencing used immunoSEQ multiplex PCR; TCRdb keeps in-frame clones, though not all of them. The sample includes approximately 43,000 clones, around 93% seen only once; the top ten take 8.1%. Germline V gene sequence: CDR1 MNHEY, CDR2 SVGAGI. The CDR3 covers 13 residues. V lost 7 bases and J lost 5; bases outside the gene matches: 5. Sequenced material: CD8+ T cells from peripheral blood mononuclear cells, taken in the third trimester of pregnancy. The chain has TRBV6-5 and TRBJ2-1, with TRBD1 matching 7 bases. This receptor was taken from a female donor with multiple sclerosis, enrolled in a pregnancy study. CDR3 nucleotide sequence: TGTGCCAGCATTGGACAGGTTGACAATGAGCAGTTCTTC. Protein product: CASIGQVDNEQFF.